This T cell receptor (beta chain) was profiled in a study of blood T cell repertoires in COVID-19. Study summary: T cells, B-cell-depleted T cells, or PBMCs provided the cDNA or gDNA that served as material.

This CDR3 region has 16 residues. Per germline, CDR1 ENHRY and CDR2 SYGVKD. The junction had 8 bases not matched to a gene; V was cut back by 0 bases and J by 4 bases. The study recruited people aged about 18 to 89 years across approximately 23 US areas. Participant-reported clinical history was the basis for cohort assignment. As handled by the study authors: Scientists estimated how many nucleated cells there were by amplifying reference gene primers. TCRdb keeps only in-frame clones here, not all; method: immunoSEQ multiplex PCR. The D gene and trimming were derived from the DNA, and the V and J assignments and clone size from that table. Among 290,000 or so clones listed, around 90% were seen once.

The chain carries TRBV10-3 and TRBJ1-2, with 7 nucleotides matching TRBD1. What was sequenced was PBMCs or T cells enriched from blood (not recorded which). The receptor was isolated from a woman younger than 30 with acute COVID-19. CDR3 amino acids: CAISESVRQGVYGYTF. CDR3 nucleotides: TGTGCCATCAGTGAGTCGGTTCGGCAGGGGGTCTATGGCTACACCTTC.